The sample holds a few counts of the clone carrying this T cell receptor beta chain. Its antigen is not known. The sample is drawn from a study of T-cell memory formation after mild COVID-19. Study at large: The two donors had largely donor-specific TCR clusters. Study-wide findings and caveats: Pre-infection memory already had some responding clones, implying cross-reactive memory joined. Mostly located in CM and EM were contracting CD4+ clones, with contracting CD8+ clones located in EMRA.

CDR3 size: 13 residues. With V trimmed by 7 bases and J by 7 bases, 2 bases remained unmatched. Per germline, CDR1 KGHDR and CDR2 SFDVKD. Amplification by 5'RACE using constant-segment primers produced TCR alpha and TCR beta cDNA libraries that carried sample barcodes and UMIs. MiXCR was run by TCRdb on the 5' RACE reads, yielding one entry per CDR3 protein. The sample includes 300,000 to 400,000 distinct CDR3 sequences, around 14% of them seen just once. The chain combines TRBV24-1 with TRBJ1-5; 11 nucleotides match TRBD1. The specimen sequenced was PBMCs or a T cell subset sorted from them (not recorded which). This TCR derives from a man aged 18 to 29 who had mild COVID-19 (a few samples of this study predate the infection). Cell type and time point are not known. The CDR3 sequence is CATRDRGQQPQHF. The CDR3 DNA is TGTGCCACCAGGGACAGGGGGCAGCAGCCCCAGCATTTT.